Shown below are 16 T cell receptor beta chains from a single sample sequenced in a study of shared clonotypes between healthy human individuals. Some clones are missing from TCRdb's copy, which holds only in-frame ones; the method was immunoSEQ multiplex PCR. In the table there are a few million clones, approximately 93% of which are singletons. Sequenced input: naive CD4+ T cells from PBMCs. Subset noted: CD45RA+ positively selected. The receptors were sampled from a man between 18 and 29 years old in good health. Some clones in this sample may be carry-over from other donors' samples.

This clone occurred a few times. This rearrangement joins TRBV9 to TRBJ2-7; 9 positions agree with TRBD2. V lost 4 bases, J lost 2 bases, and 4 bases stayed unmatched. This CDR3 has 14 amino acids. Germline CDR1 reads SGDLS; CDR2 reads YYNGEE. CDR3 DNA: TGTGCCAGCAGCCCCTTAGCGGGAGCCTACGAGCAGTACTTC. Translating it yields CASSPLAGAYEQYF.

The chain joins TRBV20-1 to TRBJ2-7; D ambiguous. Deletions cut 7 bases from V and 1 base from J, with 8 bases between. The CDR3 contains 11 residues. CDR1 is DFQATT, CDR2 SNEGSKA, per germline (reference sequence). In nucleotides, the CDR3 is TGCAGTGGGAGTCAGTCCTACGAGCAGTACTTC. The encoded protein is CSGSQSYEQYF.

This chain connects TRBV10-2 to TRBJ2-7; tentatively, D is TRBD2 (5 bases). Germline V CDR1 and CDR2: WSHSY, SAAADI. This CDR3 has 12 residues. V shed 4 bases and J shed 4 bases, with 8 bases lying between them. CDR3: CASSVGSYEQYF. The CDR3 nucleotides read TGCGCCAGCAGTGTGGGGAGTTACGAGCAGTACTTC.

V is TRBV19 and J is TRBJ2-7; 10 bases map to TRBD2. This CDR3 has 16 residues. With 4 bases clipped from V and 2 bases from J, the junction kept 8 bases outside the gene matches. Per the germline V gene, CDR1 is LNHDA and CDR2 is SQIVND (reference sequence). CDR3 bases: TGTGCCAGTAGTACCCAAGGACTAGCGGAACCCTACGAGCAGTACTTC. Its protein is CASSTQGLAEPYEQYF.

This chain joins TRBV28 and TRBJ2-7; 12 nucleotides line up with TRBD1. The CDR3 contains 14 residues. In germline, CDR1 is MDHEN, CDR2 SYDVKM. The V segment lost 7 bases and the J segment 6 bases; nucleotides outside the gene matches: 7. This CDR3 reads CASKKGTGGAEQYF. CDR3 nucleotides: TGTGCCAGCAAAAAAGGGACAGGGGGCGCCGAGCAGTACTTC.

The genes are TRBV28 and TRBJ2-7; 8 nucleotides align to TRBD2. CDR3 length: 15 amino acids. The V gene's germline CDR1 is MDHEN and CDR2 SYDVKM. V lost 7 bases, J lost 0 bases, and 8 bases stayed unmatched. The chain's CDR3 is CASNPGGAGSYEQYF. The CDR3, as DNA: TGTGCCAGCAACCCGGGGGGGGCGGGCTCCTACGAGCAGTACTTC.

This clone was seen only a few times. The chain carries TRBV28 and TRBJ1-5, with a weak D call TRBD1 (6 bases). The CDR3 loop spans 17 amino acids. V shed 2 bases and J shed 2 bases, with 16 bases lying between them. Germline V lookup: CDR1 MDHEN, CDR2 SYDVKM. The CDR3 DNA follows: TGTGCCAGCAGTTTACGTATTACAGGGACTGGCAATCAGCCCCAGCATTTT. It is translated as CASSLRITGTGNQPQHF.

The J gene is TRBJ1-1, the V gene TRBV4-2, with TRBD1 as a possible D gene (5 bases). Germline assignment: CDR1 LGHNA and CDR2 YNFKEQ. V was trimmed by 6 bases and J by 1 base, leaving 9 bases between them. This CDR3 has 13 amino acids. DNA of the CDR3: TGTGCCAGCAGGGGGGATTCGAACACTGAAGCTTTCTTT. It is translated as CASRGDSNTEAFF.

In nucleotides, the CDR3 is TGCGCCACCTCCTTGGGGCCGACAGGGGCCACTGAAGCTTTCTTT. Protein sequence: CATSLGPTGATEAFF. This chain links TRBV5-1 with TRBJ1-1, with 8 nucleotides matching TRBD1. V gave up 9 bases and J gave up 4 bases; unmatched junction bases: 14. This CDR3 contains 15 residues. Germline-derived CDR1 and CDR2 are SGHRS and YFSETQ.

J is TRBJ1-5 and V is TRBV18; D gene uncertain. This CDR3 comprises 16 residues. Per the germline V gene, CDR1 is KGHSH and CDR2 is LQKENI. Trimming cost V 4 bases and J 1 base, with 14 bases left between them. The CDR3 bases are TGTGCCAGCTCACGCCTGCCAACGGAAAGCAATCAGCCCCAGCATTTT. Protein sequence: CASSRLPTESNQPQHF. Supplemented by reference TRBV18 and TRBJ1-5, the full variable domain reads NAGVMQNPRHLVRRRGQEARLRCSPMKGHSHVYWYRQLPEEGLKFMVYLQKENIIDESGMPKERFSAEFPKEGPSILRIQQVVRGDSAAYFCASSRLPTESNQPQHFGDGTRLSIL.

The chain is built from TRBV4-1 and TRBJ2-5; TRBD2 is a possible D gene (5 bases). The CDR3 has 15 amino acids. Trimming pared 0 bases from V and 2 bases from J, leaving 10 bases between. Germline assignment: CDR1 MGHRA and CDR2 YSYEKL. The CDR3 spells CASSQDSTGQETQYF. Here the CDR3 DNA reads TGCGCCAGCAGCCAAGATAGCACGGGACAAGAGACCCAGTACTTC.

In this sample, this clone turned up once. The CDR3 nucleotides read TGTGCCAGCAGCCGTCGACAGGGGGCCGGGGAGCTGTTTTTT. It codes for CASSRRQGAGELFF. The rearrangement uses TRBV7-2 and TRBJ2-2; 9 nucleotides agree with TRBD1. CDR1 is SGHTA and CDR2 is FQGNSA in the germline V gene. There are 14 residues in the CDR3. V shed 5 bases, J shed 6 bases, and the junction held 4 bases outside the gene matches.

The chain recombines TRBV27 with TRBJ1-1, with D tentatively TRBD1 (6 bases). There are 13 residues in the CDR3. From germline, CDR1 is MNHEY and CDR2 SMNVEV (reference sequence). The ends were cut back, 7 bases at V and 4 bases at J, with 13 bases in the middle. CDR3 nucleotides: TGTGCCAGCAAAATGAAGGGGGGCACTGAAGCTTTCTTT. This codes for CASKMKGGTEAFF.

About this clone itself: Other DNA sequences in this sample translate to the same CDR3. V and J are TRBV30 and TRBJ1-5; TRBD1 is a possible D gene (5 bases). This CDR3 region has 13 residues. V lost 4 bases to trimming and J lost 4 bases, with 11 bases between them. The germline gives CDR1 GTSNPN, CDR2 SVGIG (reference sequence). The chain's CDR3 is CAWKGRGNQPQHF. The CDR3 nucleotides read TGTGCCTGGAAAGGAAGGGGTAATCAGCCCCAGCATTTT.

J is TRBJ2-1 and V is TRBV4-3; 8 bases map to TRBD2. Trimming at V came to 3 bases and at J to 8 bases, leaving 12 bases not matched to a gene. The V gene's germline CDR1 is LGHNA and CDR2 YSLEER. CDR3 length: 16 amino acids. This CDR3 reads CASSQTGAGVTDEQFF. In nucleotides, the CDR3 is TGCGCCAGCAGCCAGACGGGAGCGGGAGTTACGGATGAGCAGTTCTTC.

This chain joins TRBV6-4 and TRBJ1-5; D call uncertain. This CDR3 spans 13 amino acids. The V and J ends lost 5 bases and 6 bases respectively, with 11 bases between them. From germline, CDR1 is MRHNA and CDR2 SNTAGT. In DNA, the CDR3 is TGTGCCAGCAGTCCCCGCTGGGGTCAGCCCCAGCATTTT. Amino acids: CASSPRWGQPQHF.